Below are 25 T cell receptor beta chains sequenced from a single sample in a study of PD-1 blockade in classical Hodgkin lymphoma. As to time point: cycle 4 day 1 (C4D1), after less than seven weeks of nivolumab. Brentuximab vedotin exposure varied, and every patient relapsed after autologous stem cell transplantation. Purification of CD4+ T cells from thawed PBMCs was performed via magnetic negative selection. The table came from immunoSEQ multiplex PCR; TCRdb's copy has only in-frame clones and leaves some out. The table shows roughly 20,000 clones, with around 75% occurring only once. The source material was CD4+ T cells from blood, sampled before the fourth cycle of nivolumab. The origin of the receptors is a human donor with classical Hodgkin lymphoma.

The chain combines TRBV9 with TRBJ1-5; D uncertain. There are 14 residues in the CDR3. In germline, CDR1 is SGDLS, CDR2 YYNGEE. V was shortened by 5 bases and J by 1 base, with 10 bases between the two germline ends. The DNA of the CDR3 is TGTGCCAGCAGTTTAACGGGCAGCAATCAGCCCCAGCATTTT. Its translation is CASSLTGSNQPQHF.

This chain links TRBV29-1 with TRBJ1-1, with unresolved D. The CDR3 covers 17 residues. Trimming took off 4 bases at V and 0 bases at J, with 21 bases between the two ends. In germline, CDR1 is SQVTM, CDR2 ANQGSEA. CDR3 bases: TGCAGCGTTGCAGAGCGGCCTCTTCCGATTCTGAACACTGAAGCTTTCTTT. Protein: CSVAERPLPILNTEAFF.

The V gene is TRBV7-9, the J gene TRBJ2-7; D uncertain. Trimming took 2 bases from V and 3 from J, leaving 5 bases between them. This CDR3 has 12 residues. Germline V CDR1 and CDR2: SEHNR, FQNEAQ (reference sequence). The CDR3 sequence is CASSLQIYEQYF. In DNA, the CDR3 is TGTGCCAGCAGCTTACAGATCTACGAGCAGTACTTC.

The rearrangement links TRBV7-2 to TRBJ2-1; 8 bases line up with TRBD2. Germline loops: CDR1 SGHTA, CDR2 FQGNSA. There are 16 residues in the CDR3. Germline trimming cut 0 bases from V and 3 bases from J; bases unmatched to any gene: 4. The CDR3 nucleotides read TGTGCCAGCAGCTTAGCTGAGCGGGGGCTCTACAATGAGCAGTTCTTC. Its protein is CASSLAERGLYNEQFF.

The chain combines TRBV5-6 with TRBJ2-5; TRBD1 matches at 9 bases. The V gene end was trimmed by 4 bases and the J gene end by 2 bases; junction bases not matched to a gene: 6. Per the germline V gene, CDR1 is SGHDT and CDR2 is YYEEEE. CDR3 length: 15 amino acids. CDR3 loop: CASSHAGTGQETQYF. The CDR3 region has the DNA TGTGCCAGCAGCCACGCCGGGACAGGGCAAGAGACCCAGTACTTC. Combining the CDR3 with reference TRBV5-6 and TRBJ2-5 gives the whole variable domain DAGVTQSPTHLIKTRGQQVTLRCSPKSGHDTVSWYQQALGQGPQFIFQYYEEEERQRGNFPDRFSGHQFPNYSSELNVNALLLGDSALYLCASSHAGTGQETQYFGPGTRLLVL.

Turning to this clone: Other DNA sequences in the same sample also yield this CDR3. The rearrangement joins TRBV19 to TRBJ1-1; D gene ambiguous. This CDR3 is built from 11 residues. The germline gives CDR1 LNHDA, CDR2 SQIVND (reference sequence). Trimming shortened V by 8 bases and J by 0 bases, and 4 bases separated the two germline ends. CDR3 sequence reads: CASRLNTEAFF. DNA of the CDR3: TGTGCCAGTCGTTTGAACACTGAAGCTTTCTTT.

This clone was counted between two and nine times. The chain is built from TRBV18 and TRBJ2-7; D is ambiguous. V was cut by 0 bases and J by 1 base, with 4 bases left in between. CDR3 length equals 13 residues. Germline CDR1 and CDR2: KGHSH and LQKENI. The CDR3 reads CASSPPGSYEQYF. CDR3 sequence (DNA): TGTGCCAGCTCACCACCAGGGTCCTACGAGCAGTACTTC.

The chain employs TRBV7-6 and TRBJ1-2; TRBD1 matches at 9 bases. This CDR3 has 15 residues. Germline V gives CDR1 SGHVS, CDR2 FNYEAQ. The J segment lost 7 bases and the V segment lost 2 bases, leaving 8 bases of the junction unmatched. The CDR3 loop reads CASSLISGTGSGYTF. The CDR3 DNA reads TGTGCCAGCAGCTTAATCTCTGGGACAGGGAGTGGCTACACCTTC.

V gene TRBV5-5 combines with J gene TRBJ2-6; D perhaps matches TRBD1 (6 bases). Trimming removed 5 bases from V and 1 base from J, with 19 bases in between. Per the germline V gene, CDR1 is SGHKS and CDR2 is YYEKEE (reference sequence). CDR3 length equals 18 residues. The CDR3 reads CASRYRVKRQSGANVLTF. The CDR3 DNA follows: TGTGCCAGCAGGTACAGGGTTAAACGGCAATCTGGGGCCAACGTCCTGACTTTC.

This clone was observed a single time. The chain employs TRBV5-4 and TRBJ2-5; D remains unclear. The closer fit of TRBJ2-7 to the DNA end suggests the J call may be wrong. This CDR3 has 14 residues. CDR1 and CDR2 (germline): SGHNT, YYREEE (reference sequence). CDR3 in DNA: TGTGCCAGCAGCCTGGTGGGAACCGACTACGAGCAGTACTTC. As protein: CASSLVGTDYEQYF.

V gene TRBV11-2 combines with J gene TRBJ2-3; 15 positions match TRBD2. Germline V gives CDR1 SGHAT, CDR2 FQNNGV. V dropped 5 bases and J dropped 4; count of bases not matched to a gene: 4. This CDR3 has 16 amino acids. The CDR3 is CASSLGLAGGADTQYF. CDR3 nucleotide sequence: TGTGCCAGCAGCCTGGGACTAGCGGGGGGAGCAGATACGCAGTATTTT.

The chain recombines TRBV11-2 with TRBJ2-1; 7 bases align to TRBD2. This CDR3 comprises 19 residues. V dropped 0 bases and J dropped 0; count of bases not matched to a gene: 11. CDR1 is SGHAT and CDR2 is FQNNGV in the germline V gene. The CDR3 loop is CASSLERGKTRGSYNEQFF. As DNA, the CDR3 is TGTGCCAGCAGCTTAGAGCGGGGGAAAACACGAGGCTCCTACAATGAGCAGTTCTTC.

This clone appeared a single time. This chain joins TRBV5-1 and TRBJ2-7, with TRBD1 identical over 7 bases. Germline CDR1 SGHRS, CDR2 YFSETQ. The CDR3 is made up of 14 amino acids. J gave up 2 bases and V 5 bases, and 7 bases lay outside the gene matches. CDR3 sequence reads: CASRPGTDPYEQYF. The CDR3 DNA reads TGCGCCAGCAGACCCGGGACAGACCCCTACGAGCAGTACTTC.

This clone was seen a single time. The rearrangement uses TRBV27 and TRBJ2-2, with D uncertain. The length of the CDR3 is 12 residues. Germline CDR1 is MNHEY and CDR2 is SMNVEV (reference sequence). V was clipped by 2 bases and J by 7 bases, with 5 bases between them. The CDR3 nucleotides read TGTGCCAGCAGTTTACCAGGCGGGGAGCTGTTTTTT. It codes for CASSLPGGELFF.

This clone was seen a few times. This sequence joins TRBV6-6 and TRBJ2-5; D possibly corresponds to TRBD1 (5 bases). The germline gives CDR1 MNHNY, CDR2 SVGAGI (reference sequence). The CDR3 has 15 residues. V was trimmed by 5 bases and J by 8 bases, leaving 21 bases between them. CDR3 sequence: CASSLQGNVFDTQYF. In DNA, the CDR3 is TGTGCCAGCAGTCTTCAGGGAAATGTTTTTGATACCCAGTACTTC.

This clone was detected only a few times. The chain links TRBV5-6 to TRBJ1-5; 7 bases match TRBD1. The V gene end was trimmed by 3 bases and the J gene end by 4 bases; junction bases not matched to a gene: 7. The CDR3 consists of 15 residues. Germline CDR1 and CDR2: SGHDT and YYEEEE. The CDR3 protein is CASSSFDRENQPQHF. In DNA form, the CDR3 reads TGTGCCAGCAGCTCATTCGACAGGGAGAATCAGCCCCAGCATTTT.

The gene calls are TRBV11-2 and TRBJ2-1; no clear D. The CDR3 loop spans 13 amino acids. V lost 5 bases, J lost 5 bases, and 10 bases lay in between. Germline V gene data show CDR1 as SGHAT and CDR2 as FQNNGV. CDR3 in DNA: TGTGCCAGCAGCCTACCAGTCCACAATGAGCAGTTCTTC. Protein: CASSLPVHNEQFF.

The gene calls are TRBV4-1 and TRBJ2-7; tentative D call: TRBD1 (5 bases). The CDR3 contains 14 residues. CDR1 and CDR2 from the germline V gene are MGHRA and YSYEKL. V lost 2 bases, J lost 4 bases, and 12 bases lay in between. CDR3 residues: CASSQLPGLYEQYF. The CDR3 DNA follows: TGCGCCAGCAGCCAATTGCCAGGGCTATACGAGCAGTACTTC.

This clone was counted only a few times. CDR3 sequence: CASTRTGDTDTQYF. For the CDR3, the DNA is TGTGCCAGCACCCGGACAGGGGACACAGATACGCAGTATTTT. The genes are TRBV7-6 and TRBJ2-3, with 9 bases matching TRBD1. Germline assignment: CDR1 SGHVS and CDR2 FNYEAQ. CDR3 length equals 14 residues. V was pared by 7 bases and J by 2 bases, with 4 bases of the junction left unmatched. The variable domain in full, with the rest retrieved from reference TRBV7-6 and TRBJ2-3, is GAGVSQSPRYKVTKRGQDVALRCDPISGHVSLYWYRQALGQGPEFLTYFNYEAQQDKSGLPNDRFSAERPEGSISTLTIQRTEQRDSAMYRCASTRTGDTDTQYFGPGTRLTVL.

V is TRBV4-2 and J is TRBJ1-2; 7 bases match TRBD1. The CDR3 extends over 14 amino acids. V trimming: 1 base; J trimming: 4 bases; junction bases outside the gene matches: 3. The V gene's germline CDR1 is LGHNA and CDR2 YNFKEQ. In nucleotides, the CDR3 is TGTGCCAGCAGCCAAGTCCAGGGGGGCTATGGCTACACCTTC. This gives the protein CASSQVQGGYGYTF.

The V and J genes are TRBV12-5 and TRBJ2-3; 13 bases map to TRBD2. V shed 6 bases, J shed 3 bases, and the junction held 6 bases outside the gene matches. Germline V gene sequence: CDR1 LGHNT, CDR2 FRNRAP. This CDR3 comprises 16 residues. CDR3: CASGTTSGRVTDTQYF. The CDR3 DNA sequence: TGTGCTAGTGGCACCACTAGCGGGAGGGTGACAGATACGCAGTATTTT.

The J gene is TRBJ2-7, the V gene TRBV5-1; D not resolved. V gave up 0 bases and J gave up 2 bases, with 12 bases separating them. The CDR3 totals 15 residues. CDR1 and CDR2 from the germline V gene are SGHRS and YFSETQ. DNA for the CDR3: TGCGCCAGCAGCTTGGGAGGTGTCGGCCCCTACGAGCAGTACGTC. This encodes CASSLGGVGPYEQYV.

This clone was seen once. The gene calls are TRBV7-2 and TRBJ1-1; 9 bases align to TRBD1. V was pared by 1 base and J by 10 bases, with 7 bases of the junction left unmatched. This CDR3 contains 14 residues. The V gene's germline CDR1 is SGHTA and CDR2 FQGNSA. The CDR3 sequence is CASSLVAGQGPAFF. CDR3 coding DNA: TGTGCCAGCAGCTTAGTTGCTGGACAGGGGCCAGCTTTCTTT. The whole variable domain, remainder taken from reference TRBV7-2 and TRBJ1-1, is GAGVSQSPSNKVTEKGKDVELRCDPISGHTALYWYRQSLGQGLEFLIYFQGNSAPDKSGLPSDRFSAERTGGSVSTLTIQRTQQEDSAVYLCASSLVAGQGPAFFGQGTRLTVV.

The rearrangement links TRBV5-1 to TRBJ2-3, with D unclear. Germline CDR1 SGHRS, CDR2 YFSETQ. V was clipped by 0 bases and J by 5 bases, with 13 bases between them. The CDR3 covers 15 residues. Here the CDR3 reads CASSLANSVGDTQYF. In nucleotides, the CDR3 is TGCGCCAGCAGCTTGGCAAATTCGGTAGGAGATACGCAGTATTTT.

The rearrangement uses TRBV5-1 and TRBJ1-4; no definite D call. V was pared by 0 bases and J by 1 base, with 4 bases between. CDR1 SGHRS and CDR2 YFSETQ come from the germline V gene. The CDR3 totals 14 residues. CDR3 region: CASSLGGTNEKLFF. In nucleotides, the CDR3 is TGCGCCAGCAGCTTGGGGGGAACTAATGAAAAACTGTTTTTT.